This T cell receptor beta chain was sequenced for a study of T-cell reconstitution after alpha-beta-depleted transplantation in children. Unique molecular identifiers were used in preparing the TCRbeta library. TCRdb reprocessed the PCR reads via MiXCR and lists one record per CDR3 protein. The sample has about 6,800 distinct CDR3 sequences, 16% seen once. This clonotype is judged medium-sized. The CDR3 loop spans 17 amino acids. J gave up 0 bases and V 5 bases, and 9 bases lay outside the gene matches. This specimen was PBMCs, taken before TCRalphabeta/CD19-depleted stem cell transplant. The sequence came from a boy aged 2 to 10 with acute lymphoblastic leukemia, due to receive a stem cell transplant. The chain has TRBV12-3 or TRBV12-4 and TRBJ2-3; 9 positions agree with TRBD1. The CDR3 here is CASSPGQGTLSTDTQYF. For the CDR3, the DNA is TGTGCCAGCAGTCCGGGACAGGGTACTTTAAGCACAGATACGCAGTATTTT.